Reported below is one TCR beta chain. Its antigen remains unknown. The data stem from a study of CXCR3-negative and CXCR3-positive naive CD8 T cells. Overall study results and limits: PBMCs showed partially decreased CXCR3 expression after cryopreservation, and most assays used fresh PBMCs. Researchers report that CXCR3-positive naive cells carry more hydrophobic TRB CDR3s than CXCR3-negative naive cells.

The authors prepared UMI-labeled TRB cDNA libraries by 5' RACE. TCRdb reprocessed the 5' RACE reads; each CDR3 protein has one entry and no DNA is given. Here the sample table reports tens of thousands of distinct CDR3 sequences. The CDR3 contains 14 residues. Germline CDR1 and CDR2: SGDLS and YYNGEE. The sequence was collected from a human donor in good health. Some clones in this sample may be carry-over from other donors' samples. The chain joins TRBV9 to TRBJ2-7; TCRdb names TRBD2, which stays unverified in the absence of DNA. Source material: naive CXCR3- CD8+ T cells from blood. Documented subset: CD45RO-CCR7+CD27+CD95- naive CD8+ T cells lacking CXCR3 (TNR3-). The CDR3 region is CASSVDLTALEQYF.